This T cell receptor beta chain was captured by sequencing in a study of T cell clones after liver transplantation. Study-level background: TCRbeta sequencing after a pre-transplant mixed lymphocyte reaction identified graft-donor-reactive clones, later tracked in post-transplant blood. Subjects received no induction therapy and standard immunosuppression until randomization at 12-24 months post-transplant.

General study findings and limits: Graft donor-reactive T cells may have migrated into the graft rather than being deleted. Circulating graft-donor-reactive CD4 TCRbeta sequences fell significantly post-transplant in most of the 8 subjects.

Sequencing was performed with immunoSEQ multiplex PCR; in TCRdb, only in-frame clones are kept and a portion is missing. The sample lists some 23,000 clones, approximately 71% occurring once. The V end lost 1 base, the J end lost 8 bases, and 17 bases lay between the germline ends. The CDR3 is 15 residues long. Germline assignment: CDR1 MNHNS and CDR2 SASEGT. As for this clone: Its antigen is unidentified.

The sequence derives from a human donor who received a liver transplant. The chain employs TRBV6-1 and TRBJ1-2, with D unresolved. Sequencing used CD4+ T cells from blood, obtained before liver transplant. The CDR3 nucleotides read TGTGCCAGCAGTGAAGTTAATATTAGGTGGGGAGGCTACACCTTC. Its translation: CASSEVNIRWGGYTF.